This TCR beta chain originates from a study of T cell changes during pregnancy in multiple sclerosis. V lost 3 bases to trimming and J lost 7 bases, with 16 bases between them. This CDR3 comprises 14 residues. Germline V gene lookup returns CDR1 MNHEY and CDR2 SMNVEV (reference sequence). The method was immunoSEQ multiplex PCR; TCRdb's version includes in-frame clones alone and lacks a portion of them. The sample includes about 80,000 clones, 92% of them seen just once. The source material was peripheral blood, sampled before pregnancy. The TCR was taken from a female donor with multiple sclerosis, enrolled in a pregnancy study. The rearrangement links TRBV27 to TRBJ2-7; tentatively, D is TRBD2 (5 bases). The CDR3, as DNA: TGTGCCAGCAGTTTTGGGGAGTGGGCACGGGAGCAGTACTTC. Translation: CASSFGEWAREQYF.